The source of this T cell receptor (beta chain) is a study of blood T cell repertoires in COVID-19. Data came from immunoSEQ multiplex PCR; TCRdb stores just in-frame clones and leaves some out. The table has 65,000 to 90,000 clones, roughly nine tenths seen once. The CDR3 has 14 residues. V dropped 4 bases and J dropped 8; count of bases not matched to a gene: 10. The V gene's germline CDR1 is LGHDT and CDR2 YNNKEL (reference sequence). This sequence joins TRBV3-1 (or the pseudogene TRBV3-2) and TRBJ1-2, with TRBD1 identical over 7 bases. This TCR derives from a woman between 45 and 65 years old with active or convalescent COVID-19. Specimen: peripheral blood. CDR3 amino acids: CASSPETGSKGYTF. CDR3 DNA sequence: TGTGCCAGCAGCCCTGAGACAGGGTCTAAGGGCTACACCTTC.